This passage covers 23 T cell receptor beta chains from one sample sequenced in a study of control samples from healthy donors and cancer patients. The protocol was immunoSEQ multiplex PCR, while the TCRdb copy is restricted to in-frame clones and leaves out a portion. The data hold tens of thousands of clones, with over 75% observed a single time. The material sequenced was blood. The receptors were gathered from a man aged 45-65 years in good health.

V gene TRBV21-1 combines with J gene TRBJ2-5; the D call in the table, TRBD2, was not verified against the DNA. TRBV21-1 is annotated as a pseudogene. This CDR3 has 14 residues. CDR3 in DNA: TGTGCCAGCAGCGCGACGGGGTACCAAGAGACCCAGTACTTC. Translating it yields CASSATGYQETQYF.

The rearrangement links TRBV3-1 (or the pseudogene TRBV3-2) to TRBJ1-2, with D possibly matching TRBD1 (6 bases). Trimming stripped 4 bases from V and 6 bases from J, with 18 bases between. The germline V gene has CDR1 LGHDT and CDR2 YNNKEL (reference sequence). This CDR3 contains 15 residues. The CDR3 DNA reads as TGTGCCAGCAGCCGGGGACGGGACACCTCCCATGGCTACACCTTC. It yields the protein CASSRGRDTSHGYTF.

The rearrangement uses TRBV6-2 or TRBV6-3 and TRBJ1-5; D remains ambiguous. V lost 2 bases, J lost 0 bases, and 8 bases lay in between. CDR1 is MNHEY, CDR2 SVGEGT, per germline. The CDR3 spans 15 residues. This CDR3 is CASSYGLHSNQPQHF. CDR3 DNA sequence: TGTGCCAGCAGTTACGGTCTGCATAGCAATCAGCCCCAGCATTTT.

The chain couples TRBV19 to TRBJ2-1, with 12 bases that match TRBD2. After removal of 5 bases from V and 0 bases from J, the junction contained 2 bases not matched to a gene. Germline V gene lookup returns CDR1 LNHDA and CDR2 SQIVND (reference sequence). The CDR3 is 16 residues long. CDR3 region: CASSGTSGFSYNEQFF. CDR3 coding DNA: TGTGCCAGTAGTGGGACTAGCGGGTTCTCCTACAATGAGCAGTTCTTC. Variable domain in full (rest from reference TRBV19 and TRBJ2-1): DGGITQSPKYLFRKEGQNVTLSCEQNLNHDAMYWYRQDPGQGLRLIYYSQIVNDFQKGDIAEGYSVSREKKESFPLTVTSAQKNPTAFYLCASSGTSGFSYNEQFFGPGTRLTVL.

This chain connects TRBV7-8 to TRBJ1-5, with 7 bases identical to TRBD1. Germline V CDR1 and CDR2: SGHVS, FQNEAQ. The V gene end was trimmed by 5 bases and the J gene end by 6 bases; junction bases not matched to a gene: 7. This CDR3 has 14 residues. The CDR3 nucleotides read TGTGCCAGCAGCGCTAGGGGGCCCTTTCAGCCCCAGCATTTT. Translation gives CASSARGPFQPQHF.

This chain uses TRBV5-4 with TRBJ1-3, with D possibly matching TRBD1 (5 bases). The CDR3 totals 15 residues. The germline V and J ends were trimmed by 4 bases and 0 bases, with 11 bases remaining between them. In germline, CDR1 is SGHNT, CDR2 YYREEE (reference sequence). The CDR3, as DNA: TGTGCCAGCAGCAAAGGGGCCGGCTCTGGAAACACCATATATTTT. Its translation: CASSKGAGSGNTIYF.

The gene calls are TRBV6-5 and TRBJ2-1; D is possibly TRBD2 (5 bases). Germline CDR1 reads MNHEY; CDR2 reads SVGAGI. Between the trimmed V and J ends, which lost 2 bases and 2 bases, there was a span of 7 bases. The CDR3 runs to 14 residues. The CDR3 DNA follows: TGTGCCAGCAGTTACAGCGGCACCTACAATGAGCAGTTCTTC. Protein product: CASSYSGTYNEQFF.

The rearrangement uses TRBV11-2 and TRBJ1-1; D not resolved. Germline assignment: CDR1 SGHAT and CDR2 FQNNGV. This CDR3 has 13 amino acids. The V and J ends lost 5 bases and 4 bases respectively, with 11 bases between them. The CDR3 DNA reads TGTGCCAGCAGCCTAATGGCGGGCACTGAAGCTTTCTTT. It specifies CASSLMAGTEAFF.

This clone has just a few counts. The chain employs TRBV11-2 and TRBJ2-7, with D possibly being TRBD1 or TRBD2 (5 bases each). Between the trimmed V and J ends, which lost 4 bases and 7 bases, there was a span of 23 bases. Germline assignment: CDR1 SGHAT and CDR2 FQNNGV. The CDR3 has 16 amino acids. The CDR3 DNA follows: TGTGCCAGCAGCTCCATTGGGGACCTACCTTGGGAGGAGCAGTACTTC. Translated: CASSSIGDLPWEEQYF.

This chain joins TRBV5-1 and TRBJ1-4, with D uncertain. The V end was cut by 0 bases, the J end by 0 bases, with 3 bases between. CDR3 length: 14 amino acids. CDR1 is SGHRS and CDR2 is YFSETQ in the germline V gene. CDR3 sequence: CASSLDTTNEKLFF. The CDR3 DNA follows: TGCGCCAGCAGCTTGGACACAACTAATGAAAAACTGTTTTTT.

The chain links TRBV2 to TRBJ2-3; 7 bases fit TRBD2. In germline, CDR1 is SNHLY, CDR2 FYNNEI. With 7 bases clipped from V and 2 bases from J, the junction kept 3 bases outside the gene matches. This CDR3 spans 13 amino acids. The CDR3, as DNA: TGTGCCAGCACGCGGGGGATCACAGATACGCAGTATTTT. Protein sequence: CASTRGITDTQYF.

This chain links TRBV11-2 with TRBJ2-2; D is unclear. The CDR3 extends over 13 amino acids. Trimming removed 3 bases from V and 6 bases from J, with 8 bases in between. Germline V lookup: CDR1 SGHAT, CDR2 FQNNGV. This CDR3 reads CASSLGAAGELFF. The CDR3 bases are TGTGCCAGCAGCTTGGGCGCAGCCGGGGAGCTGTTTTTT.

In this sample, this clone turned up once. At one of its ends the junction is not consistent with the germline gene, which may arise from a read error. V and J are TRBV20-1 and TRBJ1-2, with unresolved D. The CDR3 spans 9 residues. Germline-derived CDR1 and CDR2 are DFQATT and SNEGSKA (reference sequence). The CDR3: CSADWTGAF. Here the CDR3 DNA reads TGCAGTGCTGACTGGACCGGGGCCTTC.

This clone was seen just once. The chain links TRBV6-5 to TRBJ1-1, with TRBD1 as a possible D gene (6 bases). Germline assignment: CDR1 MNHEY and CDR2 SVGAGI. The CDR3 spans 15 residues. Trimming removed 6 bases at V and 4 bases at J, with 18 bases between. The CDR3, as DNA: TGTGCCAGCAGGCTAGGGGGGAGGGGTGGCACTGAAGCTTTCTTT. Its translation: CASRLGGRGGTEAFF.

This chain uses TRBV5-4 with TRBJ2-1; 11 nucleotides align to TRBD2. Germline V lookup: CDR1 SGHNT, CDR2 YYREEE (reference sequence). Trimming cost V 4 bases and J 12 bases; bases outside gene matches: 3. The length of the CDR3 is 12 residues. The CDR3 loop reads CASSDGLAGQFF. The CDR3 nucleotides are TGTGCCAGCAGCGACGGACTAGCGGGGCAGTTCTTC.

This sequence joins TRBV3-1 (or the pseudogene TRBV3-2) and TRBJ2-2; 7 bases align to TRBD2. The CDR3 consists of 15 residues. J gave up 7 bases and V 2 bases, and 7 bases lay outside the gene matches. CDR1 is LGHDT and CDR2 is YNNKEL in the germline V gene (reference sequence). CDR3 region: CASSQRQTGGGELFF. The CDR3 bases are TGTGCCAGCAGCCAAAGACAGACGGGGGGCGGGGAGCTGTTTTTT.

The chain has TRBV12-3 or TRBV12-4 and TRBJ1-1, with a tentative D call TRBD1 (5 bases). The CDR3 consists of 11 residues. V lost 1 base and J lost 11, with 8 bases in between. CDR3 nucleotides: TGTGCCAGCAGTTTAGGGGGGATGGCTTTCTTT. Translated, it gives CASSLGGMAFF.

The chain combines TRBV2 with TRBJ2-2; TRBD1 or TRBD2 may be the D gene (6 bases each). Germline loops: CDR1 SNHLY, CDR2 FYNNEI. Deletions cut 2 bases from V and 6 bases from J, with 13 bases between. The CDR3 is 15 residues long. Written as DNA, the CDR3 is TGTGCCAGCAGTGAATTTGGGGGGCCACCCGGGGAGCTGTTTTTT. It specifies CASSEFGGPPGELFF.

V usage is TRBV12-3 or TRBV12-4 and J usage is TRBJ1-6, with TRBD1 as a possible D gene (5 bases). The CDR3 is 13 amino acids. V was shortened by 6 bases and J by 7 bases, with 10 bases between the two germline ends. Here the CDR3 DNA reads TGTGCCAGCAGCGGGACCGAGAATTCACCCCTCCACTTT. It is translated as CASSGTENSPLHF.

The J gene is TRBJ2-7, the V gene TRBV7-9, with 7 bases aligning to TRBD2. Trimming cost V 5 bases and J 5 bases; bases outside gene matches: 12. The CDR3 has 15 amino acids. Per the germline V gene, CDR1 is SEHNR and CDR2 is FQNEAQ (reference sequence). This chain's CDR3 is CASSHRGGSVHEQYF. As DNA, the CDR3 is TGTGCCAGCAGCCACCGGGGAGGGTCGGTCCACGAGCAGTACTTC.

The CDR3 DNA sequence: TGTGCCAGTAGTATCGGTAGGGGTATCGCCCAAGAGACCCAGTACTTC. This codes for CASSIGRGIAQETQYF. This chain connects TRBV19 to TRBJ2-5; TRBD1 is a possible D gene (5 bases). The germline CDR1 and CDR2 sequences are LNHDA and SQIVND (reference sequence). The germline V and J ends were trimmed by 3 bases and 1 base, with 15 bases remaining between them. CDR3 length equals 16 residues.

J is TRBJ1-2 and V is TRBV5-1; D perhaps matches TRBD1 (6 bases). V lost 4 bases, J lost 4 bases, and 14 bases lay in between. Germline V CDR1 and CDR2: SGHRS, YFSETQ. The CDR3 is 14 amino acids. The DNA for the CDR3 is TGCGCCAGCAGCAGGGACATTGCTTCCTATGGCTACACCTTC. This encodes CASSRDIASYGYTF.

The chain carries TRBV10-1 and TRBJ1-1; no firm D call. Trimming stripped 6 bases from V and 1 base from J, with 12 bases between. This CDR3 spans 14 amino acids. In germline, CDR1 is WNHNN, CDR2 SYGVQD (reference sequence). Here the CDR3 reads CASRVRYQNTEAFF. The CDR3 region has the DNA TGCGCCAGCAGAGTGCGGTACCAGAACACTGAAGCTTTCTTT.